These T cell receptor beta chains were read from a single sample in a study of OX40 agonist ivuxolimab in advanced cancers. The assay was immunoSEQ multiplex PCR, and TCRdb's table has in-frame clones only and misses some. The sample contains 60,000 to 75,000 clones, approximately 87% of which appear only once. The specimen was CD4+ or CD8+ T cells sorted from blood, collected in a trial of the OX40 agonist ivuxolimab. The receptors come from an adult with an advanced solid tumor such as melanoma, head and neck, liver or kidney cancer. Both conserved end residues are trimmed from each CDR3. The D gene is left open where the match is weak.

v_call cdr3_length d_call cdr3_aa
TRBV19 11 - ASSFDIQETQY
TRBV19 12 - ASSIEQGKSPLH
TRBV29-1 9 - SVARGSWQY
TRBV19 15 - ASSVTHSGRRADTQY
TRBV18 10 - ASSPVEGELF
TRBV19 15 - ASSNFAGSWSYNEQF
TRBV18 12 - ASPPRGMNTEAF
TRBV7-2 10 - ASSLPPAPQY
TRBV5-1 12 - ASSAQQGTHEQY
TRBV7-9 13 - ASSFSTTGNYGYT
TRBV5-1 13 - ASSLEGTNTGELF
TRBV28 14 TRBD1 ASSRGVRQGAYEQY
TRBV19 14 TRBD2 ASSMLRTSITDTQY
TRBV14 14 TRBD1 ASSQETDRDYNEQF
TRBV5-1 12 - ASSLQGANTEAF
TRBV15 13 - ATSRDGTRSYEQY
TRBV7-9 13 - ASSLVRGVGTEAF
TRBV9 12 TRBD2 ASSVGGGGYEQY
TRBV18 11 - ASSPIGRGGYT
TRBV18 15 TRBD2 ASSPPASGTSTDTQY
TRBV2 10 TRBD1 ASRGTGSPLH
TRBV4-3 15 - ASSQFPGGTVYNEQF
TRBV11-1 13 TRBD2 ASSLGEGLNHEQF
TRBV7-2 12 - ASRQGVNDGELF